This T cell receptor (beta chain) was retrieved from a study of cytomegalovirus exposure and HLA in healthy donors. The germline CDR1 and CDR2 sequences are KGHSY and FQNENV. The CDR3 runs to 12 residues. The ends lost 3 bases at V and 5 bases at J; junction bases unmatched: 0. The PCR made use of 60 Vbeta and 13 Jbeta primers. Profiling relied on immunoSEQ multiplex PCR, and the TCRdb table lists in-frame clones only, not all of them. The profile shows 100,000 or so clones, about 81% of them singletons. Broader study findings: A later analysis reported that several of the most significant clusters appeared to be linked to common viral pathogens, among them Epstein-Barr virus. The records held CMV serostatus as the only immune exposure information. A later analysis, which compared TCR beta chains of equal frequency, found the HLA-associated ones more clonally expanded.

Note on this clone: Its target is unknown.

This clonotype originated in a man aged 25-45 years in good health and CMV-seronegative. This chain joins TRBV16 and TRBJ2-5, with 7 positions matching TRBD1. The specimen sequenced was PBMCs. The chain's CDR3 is CASSQDRETQYF. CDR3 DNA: TGTGCCAGCAGCCAGGACAGGGAGACCCAGTACTTC.